Listed here are 25 T cell receptor beta chains from one sample, sequenced in a study of cytomegalovirus exposure and HLA in healthy donors. The primer mix had 60 Vbeta and 13 Jbeta primers. Sequencing used immunoSEQ multiplex PCR; TCRdb keeps in-frame clones, though not all of them. Here the sample spans 110,000 or so clones, roughly 71% being singletons. Sample: PBMCs. The receptors derive from a man aged 18 to 30 in good health and CMV-seropositive.

A single count supports this clone. This chain links TRBV7-2 with TRBJ1-5; 9 positions match TRBD1. The CDR3 loop spans 16 amino acids. CDR1 is SGHTA, CDR2 FQGNSA, per germline. V shed 5 bases, J shed 2 bases, and the junction held 7 bases outside the gene matches. The CDR3 nucleotides are TGTGCCAGCAGCGCACAGGGGGCCTATGGCAATCAGCCCCAGCATTTT. Its protein product is CASSAQGAYGNQPQHF. Variable domain in full (rest from reference TRBV7-2 and TRBJ1-5): GAGVSQSPSNKVTEKGKDVELRCDPISGHTALYWYRQSLGQGLEFLIYFQGNSAPDKSGLPSDRFSAERTGGSVSTLTIQRTQQEDSAVYLCASSAQGAYGNQPQHFGDGTRLSIL.

This sequence joins TRBV4-1 and TRBJ2-1; the match to TRBD2 covers 13 bases. V was pared by 1 base and J by 7 bases, with 4 bases of the junction left unmatched. CDR1 and CDR2 (germline): MGHRA, YSYEKL. The CDR3 has 16 amino acids. The CDR3 sequence is CASSQGTSGGANEQFF. CDR3 DNA: TGCGCCAGCAGCCAAGGAACTAGCGGGGGGGCGAATGAGCAGTTCTTC.

The J gene is TRBJ2-3, the V gene TRBV5-1; possibly TRBD1 for D (5 bases). This CDR3 is 15 amino acids long. Germline V gives CDR1 SGHRS, CDR2 YFSETQ. Deletions cut 0 bases from V and 0 bases from J, with 8 bases between. CDR3 in DNA: TGCGCCAGCAGCTTGGGACAGATGAGCACAGATACGCAGTATTTT. It specifies CASSLGQMSTDTQYF.

The rearrangement links TRBV6-6 to TRBJ2-3, with TRBD1 identical over 7 bases. V shed 6 bases and J 4 bases; nucleotides not matched to a gene: 7. Germline-derived CDR1 and CDR2 are MNHNY and SVGAGI (reference sequence). The CDR3 totals 14 residues. Here the CDR3 reads CASSNRGDADTQYF. The CDR3 DNA follows: TGTGCCAGCAGCAACAGGGGCGATGCAGATACGCAGTATTTT.

This clone was observed a handful of times. DNA of the CDR3: TGTGCCATCAGTGTCTCCGTACAGGGAGATGAGCAGTTCTTC. Its translation is CAISVSVQGDEQFF. The rearrangement joins TRBV10-3 to TRBJ2-1, with D possibly being TRBD1 (6 bases). Trimming stripped 4 bases from V and 8 bases from J, with 15 bases between. Per germline, CDR1 ENHRY and CDR2 SYGVKD. The CDR3 length is 14 residues.

The DNA for the CDR3 is TGTGCCAGCAGTGTCCAGGGTGGGCCCGAATATGGCTACACCTTC. Its translation is CASSVQGGPEYGYTF. The chain combines TRBV2 with TRBJ1-2, with D possibly TRBD1 on 5 matching bases. The V and J ends lost 4 bases and 5 bases respectively, with 17 bases between them. The CDR3 loop spans 15 amino acids. CDR1 and CDR2 (germline): SNHLY, FYNNEI. Together with reference TRBV2 and TRBJ1-2, the CDR3 gives the full variable domain: EPEVTQTPSHQVTQMGQEVILRCVPISNHLYFYWYRQILGQKVEFLVSFYNNEISEKSEIFDDQFSVERPDGSNFTLKIRSTKLEDSAMYFCASSVQGGPEYGYTFGSGTRLTVV.

This clone was seen once. The CDR3 reads CAGGERDEKLFF. CDR3 in DNA: TGTGCTGGGGGCGAACGGGATGAAAAACTGTTTTTT. The rearrangement joins TRBV2 to TRBJ1-4; D might be TRBD1 (6 bases). The CDR3 covers 12 residues. Germline V gives CDR1 SNHLY, CDR2 FYNNEI.

In its sample, this clone was seen once. This chain links TRBV28 with TRBJ1-2; possible D gene TRBD1, 6 bases. V was clipped by 10 bases and J by 0 bases, with 18 bases between them. The CDR3 covers 15 residues. The V gene's germline CDR1 is MDHEN and CDR2 SYDVKM. The CDR3 region is CATKTGGAPNYGYTF. As DNA, the CDR3 is TGTGCCACCAAGACGGGGGGGGCGCCTAACTATGGCTACACCTTC.

The chain is built from TRBV4-1 and TRBJ1-1, with D perhaps matching TRBD1 (6 bases). Per germline, CDR1 MGHRA and CDR2 YSYEKL. This CDR3 has 13 amino acids. Deletions cut 2 bases from V and 4 bases from J, with 8 bases between. The CDR3 protein is CASSQYRATEAFF. The CDR3 nucleotides are TGCGCCAGCAGCCAATACAGGGCCACTGAAGCTTTCTTT.

The chain joins TRBV13 to TRBJ1-2; D may be TRBD1 (5 bases). CDR1 and CDR2 (germline): PRHDT, FYEKMQ (reference sequence). Between the trimmed V and J ends, which lost 1 base and 7 bases, there was a span of 13 bases. There are 14 residues in the CDR3. The CDR3 DNA is TGTGCCAGCAGCTTAGTAGGAGCGGGGGGTGGCTACACCTTC. It specifies CASSLVGAGGGYTF.

The chain combines TRBV6-1 with TRBJ2-3; D is ambiguous. V dropped 6 bases and J dropped 3 bases, with 7 bases sitting between them. The CDR3 totals 12 residues. CDR1 MNHNS and CDR2 SASEGT come from the germline V gene. The CDR3 loop reads CASRELTDTQYF. For the CDR3, the DNA is TGTGCCAGCAGGGAACTAACAGATACGCAGTATTTT.

This sequence joins TRBV4-2 and TRBJ2-3; TRBD2 is a possible D gene (5 bases). The CDR3 has 12 residues. From germline, CDR1 is LGHNA and CDR2 YNFKEQ. V dropped 1 base and J dropped 11 bases, with 10 bases sitting between them. CDR3 sequence: CASSQALGEQYF. CDR3 nucleotide sequence: TGTGCCAGCAGCCAAGCACTAGGAGAGCAGTATTTT.

The chain has TRBV28 and TRBJ2-5; maybe TRBD1 (5 bases). Between the trimmed V and J ends, which lost 6 bases and 2 bases, there was a span of 13 bases. Germline lookup yields CDR1 MDHEN and CDR2 SYDVKM. This CDR3 has 14 residues. The CDR3 region has the DNA TGTGCCAGCAGCTCCAGGACATTTCAAGAGACCCAGTACTTC. It encodes CASSSRTFQETQYF.

The V and J genes are TRBV4-2 and TRBJ2-1, with TRBD2 matching 8 bases. V shed 1 base and J 3 bases; nucleotides not matched to a gene: 11. The CDR3 covers 18 residues. Germline loops: CDR1 LGHNA, CDR2 YNFKEQ. This chain's CDR3 is CASSQGHRAGVVYNEQFF. The CDR3 nucleotides read TGTGCCAGCAGCCAAGGTCACCGAGCGGGGGTGGTCTACAATGAGCAGTTCTTC.

This clone was picked up a small number of times. Other DNA sequences in this specimen translate into the identical CDR3. The chain has TRBV6-6 and TRBJ1-2; the match to TRBD1 covers 9 bases. Losses at the gene ends were 6 bases for V and 5 bases for J; bases not matched to a gene: 10. The V gene's germline CDR1 is MNHNY and CDR2 SVGAGI (reference sequence). This CDR3 region has 15 residues. CDR3 loop: CASSPGTGRRYGYTF. DNA of the CDR3: TGTGCCAGCAGCCCAGGGACAGGGCGAAGGTATGGCTACACCTTC.

This clone showed up just once. V is TRBV5-1 and J is TRBJ2-5; D unclear. The CDR3 sequence is 13 residues long. With 5 bases removed from V and 4 bases from J, the gap between germline ends came to 12 bases. Per the germline V gene, CDR1 is SGHRS and CDR2 is YFSETQ. This CDR3 is CASSPARRETQYF. The CDR3 DNA reads TGCGCCAGCAGTCCGGCACGGAGAGAGACCCAGTACTTC.

The chain has TRBV19 and TRBJ1-2, with D hard to call. The V and J ends lost 5 bases and 3 bases respectively, with 10 bases between them. CDR3 size: 13 residues. In germline, CDR1 is LNHDA, CDR2 SQIVND (reference sequence). The CDR3: CASSPGVYYGYTF. In DNA form, the CDR3 reads TGTGCCAGTAGTCCCGGGGTCTACTATGGCTACACCTTC.

The V call is TRBV2, the J call TRBJ1-1, with TRBD1 matching 8 bases. Trimming removed 10 bases from V and 10 bases from J; junction bases left unmatched: 8. This CDR3 contains 11 residues. Germline V gives CDR1 SNHLY, CDR2 FYNNEI. DNA for the CDR3: TGTGCCAAACGGACAGGGCCACGAGCTTTCTTT. Residues: CAKRTGPRAFF.

The J gene is TRBJ1-5, the V gene TRBV18; 10 nucleotides agree with TRBD1. Germline assignment: CDR1 KGHSH and CDR2 LQKENI. This CDR3 is built from 16 residues. With 3 bases clipped from V and 3 bases from J, the junction kept 5 bases outside the gene matches. CDR3 amino acids: CASSPDRGPPNQPQHF. The CDR3 DNA is TGTGCCAGCTCACCCGACAGGGGGCCTCCCAATCAGCCCCAGCATTTT. Looking up the rest from reference TRBV18 and TRBJ1-5 gives the full variable domain: NAGVMQNPRHLVRRRGQEARLRCSPMKGHSHVYWYRQLPEEGLKFMVYLQKENIIDESGMPKERFSAEFPKEGPSILRIQQVVRGDSAAYFCASSPDRGPPNQPQHFGDGTRLSIL.

This rearrangement joins TRBV5-4 to TRBJ1-2, with 9 bases lining up with TRBD1. Germline CDR1 SGHNT, CDR2 YYREEE (reference sequence). The J segment lost 10 bases and the V segment lost 0 bases, leaving 4 bases of the junction unmatched. CDR3 length equals 13 residues. This chain's CDR3 is CASSLVRTGVYTF. The DNA for the CDR3 is TGTGCCAGCAGCTTGGTGAGGACAGGGGTCTACACCTTC.

The rearrangement joins TRBV4-1 to TRBJ2-5; 7 nucleotides align to TRBD2. The germline gives CDR1 MGHRA, CDR2 YSYEKL. The CDR3 spans 19 residues. The J segment lost 1 base and the V segment lost 0 bases, leaving 14 bases of the junction unmatched. The CDR3 reads CASSQDVPLGGGFQETQYF. CDR3 DNA: TGCGCCAGCAGCCAAGATGTCCCTTTGGGGGGGGGTTTCCAAGAGACCCAGTACTTC.

In its sample, this clone was seen a few times. V gene TRBV6-6 combines with J gene TRBJ2-7; perhaps TRBD1 as D (6 bases). V gave up 4 bases and J gave up 3 bases, with 10 bases separating them. This CDR3 comprises 13 residues. Germline CDR1 is MNHNY and CDR2 is SVGAGI (reference sequence). The CDR3 nucleotides are TGTGCCAGCAGTTTGGCAGGGGTCTACGAGCAGTACTTC. Translating it yields CASSLAGVYEQYF.

The chain recombines TRBV30 with TRBJ1-6; TRBD1 matches 8 bases. Germline V gene data show CDR1 as GTSNPN and CDR2 as SVGIG (reference sequence). Trimming at V came to 5 bases and at J to 15 bases, leaving 15 bases not matched to a gene. The CDR3 loop spans 14 amino acids. Here the CDR3 reads CAWDQTGVQSILHF. The CDR3 DNA reads TGTGCCTGGGACCAGACAGGGGTCCAAAGTATCCTCCACTTT.

This rearrangement joins TRBV29-1 to TRBJ1-2, with unresolved D. The V end was cut by 4 bases, the J end by 6 bases, with 15 bases between. Per germline, CDR1 SQVTM and CDR2 ANQGSEA. The CDR3 consists of 13 residues. CDR3 residues: CSVGGQVLDGYTF. Written as DNA, the CDR3 is TGCAGCGTTGGTGGTCAGGTCTTGGATGGCTACACCTTC.

In DNA, the CDR3 is TGTGCCAGCAGTGAGGTGGCGGGGAACTACGAGCAGTACTTC. Translating it yields CASSEVAGNYEQYF. The J gene is TRBJ2-7, the V gene TRBV6-1; tentative D call: TRBD2 (6 bases). The germline V gene has CDR1 MNHNS and CDR2 SASEGT. This CDR3 is built from 14 residues. Trimming shortened V by 3 bases and J by 3 bases, and 12 bases separated the two germline ends.